These 25 T cell receptor beta chains originate from one sample sequenced in a study of T-cell reconstitution after alpha-beta-depleted transplantation in children (dated by TCRdb to about 2016). The library was produced with PCR. The sample was run on an Illumina HiSeq 2500. TCR libraries were prepared with molecular barcoding, using unique molecular identifiers to normalize TCRbeta repertoire quantification. TCRdb applied fastp at Q25 and MiXCR to the public reads, then kept only in-frame beta chains. Every distinct CDR3 protein forms one entry, paired with its most common genes and DNA. Within this sample are about 610,000 distinct CDR3 sequences, with about 10% of them counted one time only. Less than 5% of the sample belongs to the ten largest clones. Source: PBMCs from the stem cell graft donor, taken from the stem cell graft. Source of these receptors: a human donor who donated a stem cell graft to a child with acute myeloid leukemia.

This clonotype was recorded at least ten times. The gene calls are TRBV18 and TRBJ1-1, with 10 positions matching TRBD1. The CDR3 is made up of 16 amino acids. Germline CDR1 KGHSH, CDR2 LQKENI. V was pared by 3 bases and J by 1 base, with 5 bases of the junction left unmatched. This chain's CDR3 is CASSPRDRGRNTEAFF. The CDR3 nucleotides are TGTGCCAGCTCACCCCGGGACAGGGGCCGGAACACTGAAGCTTTCTTT.

This clonotype was seen repeatedly, ten times or more. The CDR3 sequence: CASLFVGANVLTF. CDR3 sequence (DNA): TGTGCCAGTTTGTTTGTTGGGGCCAACGTCCTGACTTTC. This chain connects TRBV7-2 to TRBJ2-6; D is ambiguous. Germline values: CDR1 SGHTA, CDR2 FQGNSA. The germline V and J ends were trimmed by 9 bases and 3 bases, with 9 bases remaining between them. The CDR3 has 13 residues. The variable domain in full, completed from reference TRBV7-2 and TRBJ2-6, reads GAGVSQSPSNKVTEKGKDVELRCDPISGHTALYWYRQSLGQGLEFLIYFQGNSAPDKSGLPSDRFSAERTGGSVSTLTIQRTQQEDSAVYLCASLFVGANVLTFGAGSRLTVL.

This clonotype was detected only a few times. The V and J genes are TRBV2 and TRBJ2-4, with D tentatively TRBD1 (6 bases). CDR1 is SNHLY, CDR2 FYNNEI, per germline. This CDR3 region has 13 residues. Trimming shortened V by 3 bases and J by 8 bases, and 11 bases separated the two germline ends. This CDR3 reads CASSEGEGDIQYF. The CDR3, as DNA: TGTGCCAGCAGTGAGGGCGAGGGGGACATTCAGTACTTC.

There are a few counts of this clonotype. The chain recombines TRBV5-1 with TRBJ2-1, with 11 bases identical to TRBD2. Germline CDR1 SGHRS, CDR2 YFSETQ. The V segment lost 5 bases and the J segment 7 bases; nucleotides outside the gene matches: 8. This CDR3 region has 15 residues. The CDR3 DNA reads as TGCGCCAGCAGTTATACGGGACTAGCGGTGAATGAGCAGTTCTTC. It codes for CASSYTGLAVNEQFF. Full variable domain (rest looked up from reference TRBV5-1 and TRBJ2-1): KAGVTQTPRYLIKTRGQQVTLSCSPISGHRSVSWYQQTPGQGLQFLFEYFSETQRNKGNFPGRFSGRQFSNSRSEMNVSTLELGDSALYLCASSYTGLAVNEQFFGPGTRLTVL.

This chain connects TRBV4-1 to TRBJ1-5; D might be TRBD1 (6 bases). With 2 bases removed from V and 5 bases from J, the gap between germline ends came to 10 bases. The germline V gene has CDR1 MGHRA and CDR2 YSYEKL. This CDR3 region has 14 residues. CDR3 region: CASSQRAGDQPQHF. The DNA of the CDR3 is TGCGCCAGCAGCCAAAGGGCAGGGGATCAGCCCCAGCATTTT.

This clonotype showed up many times. This chain joins TRBV7-2 and TRBJ2-7; no clear D. The germline V and J ends were trimmed by 4 bases and 1 base, with 8 bases remaining between them. This CDR3 has 13 residues. Germline CDR1 and CDR2: SGHTA and FQGNSA. The CDR3 reads CASSSRRSYEQYF. CDR3 nucleotide sequence: TGTGCCAGCAGCTCCCGTCGATCCTACGAGCAGTACTTC.

Only a few counts were recorded for this clonotype. J is TRBJ2-3 and V is TRBV5-1; no firm D call. The CDR3 totals 14 residues. Germline V gene data show CDR1 as SGHRS and CDR2 as YFSETQ. The V end lost 3 bases, the J end lost 1 base, and 9 bases lay between the germline ends. CDR3 in DNA: TGCGCCAGCAGCTCCGAGGCCCGCACAGATACGCAGTATTTT. This codes for CASSSEARTDTQYF.

This clonotype showed up many times. This rearrangement joins TRBV6-2 or TRBV6-3 to TRBJ2-3; D tentatively fits TRBD1 or TRBD2 (5 bases each). Germline V lookup: CDR1 MNHEY, CDR2 SVGEGT. CDR3 length equals 15 residues. V lost 2 bases and J lost 4, with 13 bases in between. CDR3: CASSYGGVVPDTQYF. CDR3 DNA: TGTGCCAGCAGTTACGGGGGAGTCGTCCCAGATACGCAGTATTTT.

The V call is TRBV4-3, the J call TRBJ2-2; D not certain. This CDR3 is 20 amino acids long. Germline CDR1 reads LGHNA; CDR2 reads YSLEER. V dropped 4 bases and J dropped 4 bases, with 28 bases sitting between them. Here the CDR3 reads CASSRKKTPSFARCTGELFF. CDR3 DNA sequence: TGCGCCAGCAGCCGCAAGAAGACTCCCAGTTTTGCCAGGTGCACCGGGGAGCTGTTTTTT.

This clonotype was detected ten times or more. The chain couples TRBV24-1 to TRBJ2-1; D gene unclear. V was pared by 1 base and J by 0 bases, with 12 bases between. This CDR3 spans 17 amino acids. Germline CDR1 is KGHDR and CDR2 is SFDVKD. For the CDR3, the DNA is TGTGCCACCAGTGATTTCGGCCGCCCGCCCTCCTACAATGAGCAGTTCTTC. As protein: CATSDFGRPPSYNEQFF.

This clonotype came up many times. The rearrangement joins TRBV6-1 to TRBJ2-3; D possibly matches TRBD1 or TRBD2 (5 bases each). Germline CDR1 and CDR2: MNHNS and SASEGT. Trimming stripped 7 bases from V and 2 bases from J, with 16 bases between. The CDR3 is 15 residues long. The CDR3 spells CASIPGAGYTDTQYF. The CDR3, as DNA: TGTGCCAGCATCCCCGGGGCCGGCTACACAGATACGCAGTATTTT.

The V call is TRBV4-2, the J call TRBJ1-2; D is ambiguous. The V gene lost 5 bases and the J gene lost 1 base, with 5 bases spanning the gap. The germline V gene encodes CDR1 LGHNA and CDR2 YNFKEQ. This CDR3 contains 12 residues. CDR3 nucleotide sequence: TGTGCCAGCAGCGGGCATAACTATGGCTACACCTTC. Protein product: CASSGHNYGYTF.

This clonotype was detected ten times or more. J is TRBJ2-1 and V is TRBV6-5; 8 bases fit TRBD2. Trimming cost V 3 bases and J 8 bases; bases outside gene matches: 12. The CDR3 runs 16 residues. Germline V CDR1 and CDR2: MNHEY, SVGAGI. CDR3 residues: CASSYVTGLVIHEQFF. For the CDR3, the DNA is TGTGCCAGCAGTTATGTCACGGGACTAGTGATCCATGAGCAGTTCTTC.

The CDR3 coding sequence is TGCAGTGCTAGTCTGACTAGCGACTGGAGCACAGATACGCAGTATTTT. It yields the protein CSASLTSDWSTDTQYF. This rearrangement joins TRBV20-1 to TRBJ2-3; 8 nucleotides agree with TRBD2. The junction had 8 bases not matched to a gene; V was cut back by 3 bases and J by 0 bases. This CDR3 spans 16 amino acids. Germline V lookup: CDR1 DFQATT, CDR2 SNEGSKA (reference sequence).

With regard to this clonotype: A single base separates this from a much larger clone, so it may be a read error. V is TRBV29-1 and J is TRBJ1-1, with D possibly matching TRBD1 (5 bases). V shed 7 bases and J shed 5 bases, with 14 bases lying between them. From germline, CDR1 is SQVTM and CDR2 ANQGSEA. The length of the CDR3 is 12 residues. The CDR3 here is CSGRQRVTEAFF. The CDR3 DNA follows: TGCAGCGGTAGACAGCGGGTAACTGAAGCTTTCTTT.

This chain connects TRBV3-1 to TRBJ2-5; D is possibly TRBD1 or TRBD2 (5 bases each). V shed 0 bases and J shed 7 bases, with 18 bases lying between them. The V gene's germline CDR1 is LGHDT and CDR2 YNNKEL (reference sequence). The CDR3 sequence is 16 residues long. Written as DNA, the CDR3 is TGTGCCAGCAGCCAAGAAGAGGGGCTGCTTAAAAGGACCCAGTACTTC. Translated, it gives CASSQEEGLLKRTQYF.

This clonotype was picked up a small number of times. The rearrangement joins TRBV27 to TRBJ2-3; 8 nucleotides line up with TRBD1. Per the germline V gene, CDR1 is MNHEY and CDR2 is SMNVEV (reference sequence). This CDR3 is 15 amino acids long. The trim removed 0 bases at V and 7 bases at J, leaving 6 bases unmatched. The CDR3 sequence is CASSLSGQVRHTQYF. The CDR3, as DNA: TGTGCCAGCAGTTTATCGGGACAGGTCCGCCATACGCAGTATTTT.

This clonotype was detected many times. This rearrangement joins TRBV20-1 to TRBJ2-1; the match to TRBD2 covers 10 bases. With 2 bases clipped from V and 5 bases from J, the junction kept 6 bases outside the gene matches. Germline assignment: CDR1 DFQATT and CDR2 SNEGSKA (reference sequence). The CDR3 contains 15 residues. The CDR3 loop is CSARTWTSGDNEQFF. CDR3 coding DNA: TGCAGTGCTAGAACGTGGACTAGCGGAGACAATGAGCAGTTCTTC.

V usage is TRBV7-6 and J usage is TRBJ2-5, with D maybe TRBD2 (6 bases). V was clipped by 1 base and J by 5 bases, with 14 bases between them. The V gene's germline CDR1 is SGHVS and CDR2 FNYEAQ. The CDR3 runs to 15 residues. Written as DNA, the CDR3 is TGTGCCAGCAGCTTAGGCGGGGAAACGGGGGAGACCCAGTACTTC. This translates into CASSLGGETGETQYF.

The sample holds a few counts of this clonotype. The chain combines TRBV29-1 with TRBJ1-4; D possibly corresponds to TRBD1 (5 bases). This CDR3 region has 16 residues. V was pared by 5 bases and J by 2 bases, with 18 bases between. CDR1 is SQVTM, CDR2 ANQGSEA, per germline. CDR3 sequence (DNA): TGCAGCGTTCAGGGAAAGGGTAAAGGGACTAATGAAAAACTGTTTTTT. Its protein product is CSVQGKGKGTNEKLFF. The full variable domain, with the rest looked up from reference TRBV29-1 and TRBJ1-4, is SAVISQKPSRDICQRGTSLTIQCQVDSQVTMMFWYRQQPGQSLTLIATANQGSEATYESGFVIDKFPISRPNLTFSTLTVSNMSPEDSSIYLCSVQGKGKGTNEKLFFGSGTQLSVL.

This clonotype appeared a few times. The rearrangement joins TRBV20-1 to TRBJ1-1, with D unclear. The ends were cut back, 0 bases at V and 0 bases at J, with 8 bases in the middle. Germline V gives CDR1 DFQATT, CDR2 SNEGSKA (reference sequence). The CDR3 has 14 residues. The CDR3 spells CSARDAGMNTEAFF. The CDR3 DNA follows: TGCAGTGCTAGAGATGCGGGGATGAACACTGAAGCTTTCTTT.

This clonotype has ten or more counts. This chain links TRBV15 with TRBJ2-5, with D perhaps TRBD2 (6 bases). V was trimmed by 2 bases and J by 5 bases, leaving 12 bases between them. The CDR3 is 14 amino acids. The V gene's germline CDR1 is LNHNV and CDR2 YYDKDF (reference sequence). This CDR3 reads CATSRSGTGETQYF. The DNA of the CDR3 is TGTGCCACCAGCAGATCGGGGACTGGGGAGACCCAGTACTTC. Drawing the rest from reference TRBV15 and TRBJ2-5, the complete variable domain is DAMVIQNPRYQVTQFGKPVTLSCSQTLNHNVMYWYQQKSSQAPKLLFHYYDKDFNNEADTPDNFQSRRPNTSFCFLDIRSPGLGDTAMYLCATSRSGTGETQYFGPGTRLLVL.

Ten or more counts support this clonotype. Here the CDR3 DNA reads TGTGCCACCAGCAGAGATCTAAGAAATGAGCAGTTCTTC. The encoded protein is CATSRDLRNEQFF. The V gene is TRBV15, the J gene TRBJ2-1; D remains unclear. Trimming took 0 bases from V and 7 from J, leaving 7 bases between them. The CDR3 runs 13 residues. Germline assignment: CDR1 LNHNV and CDR2 YYDKDF (reference sequence).

This clonotype showed up many times. This chain connects TRBV7-3 to TRBJ2-2; the D gene could be TRBD1 or TRBD2 (5 bases each). Per the germline V gene, CDR1 is SGHTA and CDR2 is FQGTGA. V gave up 3 bases and J gave up 0 bases, with 8 bases separating them. The CDR3 totals 15 residues. CDR3 nucleotide sequence: TGTGCCAGCAGCTTTGGGGGTTCGAACACCGGGGAGCTGTTTTTT. Protein product: CASSFGGSNTGELFF.

This clonotype showed up just a few times. This chain connects TRBV25-1 to TRBJ2-4; 12 positions match TRBD1. The germline CDR1 and CDR2 sequences are MGHDK and SYGVNS. Germline trimming cut 1 base from V and 0 bases from J; bases unmatched to any gene: 7. The length of the CDR3 is 19 residues. CDR3 sequence: CASSESGQGAPIAKNIQYF. CDR3 in DNA: TGTGCCAGCAGTGAATCGGGACAGGGGGCCCCGATAGCCAAAAACATTCAGTACTTC.